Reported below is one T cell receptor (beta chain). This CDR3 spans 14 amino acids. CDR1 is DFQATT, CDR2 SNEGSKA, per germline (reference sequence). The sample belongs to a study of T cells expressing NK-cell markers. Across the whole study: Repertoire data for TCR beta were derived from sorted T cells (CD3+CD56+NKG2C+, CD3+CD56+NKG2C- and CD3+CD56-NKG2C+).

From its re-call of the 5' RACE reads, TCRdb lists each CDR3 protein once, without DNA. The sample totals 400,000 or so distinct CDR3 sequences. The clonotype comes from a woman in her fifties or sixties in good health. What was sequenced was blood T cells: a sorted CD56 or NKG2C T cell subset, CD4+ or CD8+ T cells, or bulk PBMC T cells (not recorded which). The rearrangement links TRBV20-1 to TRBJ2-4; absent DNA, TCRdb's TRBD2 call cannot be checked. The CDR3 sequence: CSATLGRGGDEKYF.